This is a list of T cell receptor beta chains from one sample in a study of cytomegalovirus exposure and HLA in healthy donors. Clones were sequenced by immunoSEQ multiplex PCR, and TCRdb holds only the in-frame ones, with some missing. The sample lists 55,000 to 85,000 clones; over 60% were seen once. Material: PBMCs. The receptors originated from a woman aged 45-59 years in good health and CMV-seronegative. The CDR3 runs from the conserved cysteine through the conserved F or W. The D gene is left open where the match is weak. Clone size, where shown, is once, few, many, or a class for clones that have expanded.

cdr3_aa cdr3_nt d_call v_call clone_size j_call
CASSLAPGGQNEQYF TGCGCCAGCAGCTTGGCCCCAGGGGGGCAGAACGAGCAGTACTTC . TRBV5-1 . TRBJ2-7
CASSQDLRGIGFTDTQYF TGTGCCAGCAGCCAAGATCTGCGGGGGATAGGATTCACAGATACGCAGTATTTT TRBD2 TRBV4-2 . TRBJ2-3
CAIPGLAGGNRETQYF TGTGCCATCCCGGGACTAGCGGGAGGCAACCGGGAGACCCAGTACTTC TRBD2 TRBV7-9 few TRBJ2-5
CASSGRGTGATEAFF TGCGCCAGCAGTGGCCGTGGGACAGGGGCCACTGAAGCTTTCTTT TRBD1 TRBV10-2 . TRBJ1-1
CASSPRDRRDTIYF TGTGCCAGTAGTCCGAGGGACAGGAGGGACACCATATATTTT TRBD1 TRBV19 . TRBJ1-3
CSVTGTVGLGSGNTIYF TGCAGCGTTACCGGGACAGTGGGGTTGGGCTCTGGAAACACCATATATTTT TRBD1 TRBV29-1 . TRBJ1-3
CASSLSRSTDTQYF TGTGCCAGCAGTTTATCGCGAAGCACAGATACGCAGTATTTT . TRBV27 . TRBJ2-3
CASSPSAAGAGNEQFF TGTGCCAGCTCACCGTCGGCAGCGGGAGCAGGCAATGAGCAGTTCTTC TRBD2 TRBV18 . TRBJ2-1
CASSLTRGREQFF TGTGCCAGCAGCTTAACTAGGGGCAGAGAGCAGTTCTTC . TRBV7-3 . TRBJ2-1
CASSYSVSGQPQHF TGTGCCAGCAGTTACTCGGTTTCGGGTCAGCCCCAGCATTTT . TRBV6-5 . TRBJ1-5
CASRLQGHEQYF TGCGCCAGCAGGTTACAGGGCCACGAGCAGTACTTC . TRBV5-1 . TRBJ2-7
CASAAGTGGPFGQVNEQYF TGTGCCAGCGCGGCAGGGACAGGGGGACCGTTTGGGCAGGTTAACGAGCAGTACTTC TRBD1 TRBV13 . TRBJ2-7
CASSFGGHPGQPQHF TGTGCCAGCAGTTTCGGGGGTCATCCAGGGCAGCCCCAGCATTTT . TRBV27 . TRBJ1-5
CATSRPGTGAAGNTIYF TGTGCCACCAGCAGACCCGGGACAGGAGCCGCGGGAAACACCATATATTTT TRBD1 TRBV15 . TRBJ1-3
CASSFPGQPQHF TGTGCCAGCAGCTTTCCAGGCCAGCCCCAGCATTTT . TRBV7-9 . TRBJ1-5
CASSQYQGSYEQYF TGTGCCAGCAGCCAATACCAGGGGTCCTACGAGCAGTACTTC . TRBV16 . TRBJ2-7
CASSPWTSGNPNEQFF TGTGCCAGCAGCCCTTGGACTAGCGGAAACCCCAACGAGCAGTTCTTC TRBD2 TRBV4-2 . TRBJ2-1